This T cell receptor beta chain derives from a study of T-cell reconstitution after alpha-beta-depleted transplantation in children. Points from the study as a whole: Some patients owed their high day-60 TCRbeta diversity to surviving recipient T cells and thymic progenitors.

The CDR3 is made up of 13 amino acids. CDR1 is MDHEN and CDR2 is SYDVKM in the germline V gene. The ends lost 7 bases at V and 4 bases at J; junction bases unmatched: 7. The TCRbeta library was prepared with unique molecular identifiers. Via MiXCR, TCRdb re-called the PCR reads, giving one row per CDR3 protein. This sample has approximately 290,000 distinct CDR3 sequences; around a tenth occur once, and the top ten carry roughly a quarter. In this sample, this clonotype turned up many times. What it recognizes is unknown. The sequencing here drew on peripheral blood, taken 180 days after TCRalphabeta/CD19-depleted stem cell transplant. J is TRBJ2-7 and V is TRBV28; 7 bases fit TRBD2. The sequence was obtained from a male patient between 2 and 10 years old who had a stem cell transplant for chronic granulomatous disease, so the T cells may come from the graft donor. DNA of the CDR3: TGTGCCAGCAACCGGGCTAGCGGATACGAGCAGTACTTC. Protein sequence: CASNRASGYEQYF.